The sequence of this T cell receptor beta chain was determined in a study of T cell clones after liver transplantation. TCRdb's table, derived via immunoSEQ multiplex PCR, lists solely in-frame clones and lacks some. The data hold 5,000 or so clones, with just over 30% observed a single time. The germline CDR1 and CDR2 sequences are SGHTA and FQGNSA. The CDR3 covers 12 residues. V was pared by 2 bases and J by 5 bases, with 7 bases between. Proliferating CFSE-low MLR cells were sequenced to define alloreactive TCRbeta sequences. Worth noting for this clone: Its antigen is unidentified.

This TCR came from a human patient who received a liver transplant. Some of these T cells may belong to the graft donor. Sequenced sample: CD4+ T cells from cultured PBMCs. V gene TRBV7-2 combines with J gene TRBJ2-7, with D tentatively TRBD2 (6 bases). The CDR3 spells CASSLWGDEQYF. The CDR3 region has the DNA TGTGCCAGCAGCTTATGGGGGGACGAGCAGTACTTC.